Listed here is a single T cell receptor beta chain. This clonotype has a handful of counts. Its antigen is currently not known. Per-nucleotide qualities are absent, and no much larger clonotype sits a single base away. The data were taken from a study of human T cells and chemical hapten exposure (dated by TCRdb to about 2021). The study in broad terms: For sensitization, 2% DPC in acetone was applied to an approximately 2 cm by approximately 2 cm area of upper inner arm skin. Throughout the roughly 25-week study period, patients were also given weekly therapeutic DPC doses on the scalp. Patch testing was done on the upper back using Finn chambers containing 0.01% DPC, and results were scored after 6 days according to International Contact Dermatitis Research Group standards. Alopecia areata with under or over 50% scalp involvement, alopecia totalis and alopecia universalis were represented in the patient cohort, which was mostly female. Libraries were pooled for sequencing, and variation in per-sample TCR yields was attributed mainly to small differences in library volumes within the pool. In alopecia patients, the study followed how the peripheral blood TCR repertoire changed in vivo over primary and secondary sensitization to diphenylcyclopropenone (DPC), a hapten. Patient blood was sampled pre-sensitization (week 0) and at 2, 6 and about 24 weeks after DPC sensitization. Roughly 30 alopecia patients gave blood for TCR sequencing at one to four time points (pre-sensitization, 2, 6 and 24 weeks). Here is what the overall study found, with its caveats: Alopecia, a presumed autoimmune disease, was present in all patients, so the immune response of the patients might differ from that of healthy individuals. The number of PT1 expanded TCRs positively correlated with patch test score, significant at thresholds 8, 16 and 32 but not 4. After repeated subsampling, the strength of the expansion versus patch-test correlation and the threshold at which it became significant changed. Expanded TCRs formed significantly more large CDR3 similarity clusters than pre-sensitization or healthy control sets, consistent with antigen-driven responses. DPC sensitization did not change the number of TCRs with a frequency above 1 in 1000, and there was no evidence of changes in global repertoire structure.

This specimen's time point label, per the study, means: patch test 3, about 24 weeks after DPC sensitization. The treatment or condition label corresponds to: therapeutic diphenylcyclopropenone sensitization with weekly scalp DPC. At each patch-test visit, blood was drawn before the patch test was applied. Patients were considered eligible if aged 18 to 70, diagnosed with alopecia and deemed suitable for DPC therapy, and patients were excluded if pregnant. Unfractionated whole blood was collected in Tempus Blood RNA tubes, and total RNA was extracted from that blood. Library prep was done by RACE. The sequencer listed for this sample is NextSeq 500. During library preparation, unique molecular identifiers were attached to individual cDNA molecules so that TCRs could be counted in a quantitative, reproducible way. For every blood RNA sample, sequencing covered both the TCR alpha and TCR beta chains. The source study handled its data this way. Samples had a median of approximately 93,000 TCRs, with a range from about 23,224 to 750,000. The Decombinator software suite was used to annotate V, J and CDR3 in the TCR reads. For the PS versus PT1 abundance plots, all samples were subsampled to the same number of TCRs (28,000). Expanded TCRs were defined as absent before sensitization and observed at least eight times at the 2-week time point. TCRdb redid the processing of the public reads, applying fastp at Q25 and MiXCR, and retained in-frame beta chains. Every entry covers one CDR3 protein and lists the most common genes and DNA from its rows. The V and J calls and clone size are TCRdb's, not the authors'. In all, the sample holds approximately 90,000 distinct CDR3 sequences, and roughly a quarter of those were seen once. About a tenth of the sample rests with the top ten.

According to the germline V gene, CDR1 reads SGHTA and CDR2 reads FQGNSA. V gives up 5 bases and J gives up 0 bases, and the segment between their germline ends measures 5 bases. There are 13 amino acids in the CDR3, from cysteine to phenylalanine inclusive. Solely the CDR3 DNA is kept, with 39 bases framed from the first base. The source is a middle-aged man with alopecia areata. Some clones in this sample may be carry-over from other donors' samples. The material was whole blood, obtained in connection with sensitization to the hapten diphenylcyclopropenone (DPC). The chain is encoded by TRBV7-2 joined to TRBJ2-4; the D gene cannot be resolved reliably. The DNA sequence is given as TGTGCCAGCAGCCCCCGAGCCAAAAACATTCAGTACTTC. Translated, this is CASSPRAKNIQYF. Here the CDR3 is joined to the reference TRBV7-2 and TRBJ2-4 genes, and the full variable domain is: GAGVSQSPSNKVTEKGKDVELRCDPISGHTALYWYRQSLGQGLEFLIYFQGNSAPDKSGLPSDRFSAERTGGSVSTLTIQRTQQEDSAVYLCASSPRAKNIQYFGAGTRLSVL.